This T cell receptor (beta chain) is from a study of OX40 agonist ivuxolimab in advanced cancers. Study summary: Three individuals attained partial responses, comprising one hepatocellular carcinoma case and two cutaneous melanoma cases.

Produced via immunoSEQ multiplex PCR; TCRdb's table is partial and in-frame only. The data hold approximately 17,000 clones, with approximately 78% observed a single time. Germline CDR1 reads SGHNT; CDR2 reads YYREEE (reference sequence). Germline trimming cut 9 bases from V and 5 bases from J; bases unmatched to any gene: 14. This CDR3 is built from 14 residues. It was autoimmune disease history or systemic immunosuppression that excluded patients. The source is an adult with an advanced solid tumor such as melanoma, head and neck, liver or kidney cancer. Source: CD4+ or CD8+ T cells sorted from blood, taken in a trial of the OX40 agonist ivuxolimab. The chain recombines TRBV5-4 with TRBJ2-7, with 7 positions matching TRBD1. For the CDR3, the DNA is TGTGCCACCCTTCTACAGGGGTCAAGAAACGAGCAGTACTTC. This codes for CATLLQGSRNEQYF.